This T cell receptor (beta chain) was recorded in a study of response to subunit inactivated influenza vaccine. On this clonotype itself: The antigen remains undetermined. Mismatch with germline at one junction end may stem from a read error.

This CDR3 is built from 13 residues. From germline, CDR1 is SGHTA and CDR2 FQGNSA. Study-wide results and limits: Authors suggested each seasonal flu vaccination may recruit only limited numbers of new T cells.

TCRdb reanalysed the RT-PCR reads using MiXCR and keeps one entry per CDR3 protein. The sample lists under 750,000 distinct CDR3 sequences, about 11% occurring once. Specimen: PBMCs from blood, collected on the day of vaccination. V gene TRBV7-2 combines with J gene TRBJ1-2; D possibly corresponds to TRBD1 (5 bases). The sequence was obtained from a man aged 45 to 65 who received an inactivated influenza vaccine. The CDR3 DNA reads as TGTGCCAGCAGCCGACGGGACGGTGGGTCCGCACTATTC. It translates to CASSRRDGGSALF.